This T cell receptor beta chain was profiled in a study of cytomegalovirus exposure and HLA in healthy donors. Overall study findings and caveats: TCR sequences were mostly rare, though some public TCRs occurred in many donors.

Primers: 60 Vbeta forward and 13 Jbeta reverse. Some clones are missing from TCRdb's copy, which holds only in-frame ones; the method was immunoSEQ multiplex PCR. The table records some 120,000 clones, under 85% of them present only once. CDR1 LNHDA and CDR2 SQIVND come from the germline V gene (reference sequence). The length of the CDR3 is 15 residues. The V and J ends lost 0 bases and 5 bases respectively, with 11 bases between them. Those who donated were healthy bone marrow donors. A remark on this clone: Its antigen remains unidentified.

The receptor's source is a woman aged 18-30 years in good health and CMV-seronegative. Sequencing was done on a sample of PBMCs. The V and J genes are TRBV19 and TRBJ1-5; D not certain. The CDR3 spells CASSIDLGSYQPQHF. DNA of the CDR3: TGTGCCAGTAGTATAGATCTAGGCAGTTATCAGCCCCAGCATTTT.